The clone carrying this TCR beta chain was seen a few times. What it binds is not known. V dropped 4 bases and J dropped 3 bases, with 8 bases sitting between them. Germline V gene sequence: CDR1 SGHNT, CDR2 YYREEE (reference sequence). This CDR3 comprises 12 residues. The data belong to a study of response to subunit inactivated influenza vaccine. Findings and caveats of the study: Only a handful of new T cells, the authors suggested, are recruited with each seasonal influenza vaccination.

TCRdb re-called the RT-PCR reads with MiXCR, one entry per CDR3 protein. The sample includes about 500,000 distinct CDR3 sequences, approximately 12% seen only once; the top ten take around 12%. The rearrangement uses TRBV5-4 and TRBJ2-7; D remains ambiguous. The sample in question was PBMCs from blood, obtained roughly 6 weeks after vaccination. The clonotype originates from a man aged 50-59 years who received an inactivated influenza vaccine. CDR3 loop: CASSIDIYEQYF. The CDR3 DNA follows: TGTGCCAGCAGCATAGACATCTACGAGCAGTACTTC.